Given below is one T cell receptor (beta chain) in context. Profiling relied on immunoSEQ multiplex PCR, and the TCRdb table lists in-frame clones only, not all of them. This table holds approximately 250,000 clones, roughly 86% found once. The data originate from a study of blood T cell repertoires in COVID-19. Individuals drawn from some 25 US areas were about 18 to 100 years old. Participant-given clinical history determined each cohort assignment. Germline-derived CDR1 and CDR2 are KGHDR and SFDVKD. Trimming pared 5 bases from V and 2 bases from J, leaving 14 bases between. The CDR3 is made up of 15 amino acids.

V is TRBV24-1 and J is TRBJ1-1, with D tentatively TRBD1 (6 bases). The specimen was PBMCs or T cells enriched from blood (not recorded which). The sequence was collected from a woman younger than 45 who had recovered from COVID-19. CDR3: CATSAGGPINTEAFF. In DNA form, the CDR3 reads TGTGCCACCAGTGCGGGGGGGCCTATAAACACTGAAGCTTTCTTT.